Below are 17 T cell receptor beta chains sequenced from a single sample in a study of human T cells and chemical hapten exposure. Time point in this sample: patch test 1, 2 weeks after DPC sensitization. Specified treatment: therapeutic diphenylcyclopropenone sensitization with weekly scalp DPC. TCRdb ran MiXCR on the RACE reads and lists one entry per CDR3 protein. The sample yields fewer than 200,000 distinct CDR3 sequences, around 20% seen once. The starting material was whole blood, obtained in connection with sensitization to the hapten diphenylcyclopropenone (DPC). Receptors originate from a woman aged 50 to 65 with alopecia areata. Some clones in this sample may be carry-over from other donors' samples.

V usage is TRBV4-1 and J usage is TRBJ2-7, with D perhaps matching TRBD1 or TRBD2 (5 bases each). The V end lost 0 bases, the J end lost 2 bases, and 14 bases lay between the germline ends. The germline gives CDR1 MGHRA, CDR2 YSYEKL. This CDR3 spans 16 amino acids. This chain's CDR3 is CASSQEGVGSPYEQYF. The DNA of the CDR3 is TGCGCCAGCAGCCAAGAGGGGGTAGGATCCCCCTACGAGCAGTACTTC.

This clonotype occurred a few times. This sequence joins TRBV11-2 and TRBJ2-1; 9 nucleotides align to TRBD2. After removal of 2 bases from V and 4 bases from J, the junction contained 6 bases not matched to a gene. Germline V gene data show CDR1 as SGHAT and CDR2 as FQNNGV. This CDR3 has 16 residues. CDR3 sequence: CASSLSRLAAYNEQFF. CDR3 coding DNA: TGTGCCAGCAGCTTATCGAGACTAGCGGCGTACAATGAGCAGTTCTTC.

Only a few counts were recorded for this clonotype. The CDR3 nucleotides read TGCAGCGTTTCCTCGCGGGACAGGGGAAGTGGGGCCAACGTCCTGACTTTC. Encoded protein: CSVSSRDRGSGANVLTF. V and J are TRBV29-1 and TRBJ2-6, with 10 nucleotides matching TRBD1. From germline, CDR1 is SQVTM and CDR2 ANQGSEA. The CDR3 is made up of 17 amino acids. V dropped 5 bases and J dropped 3; count of bases not matched to a gene: 10.

This chain joins TRBV6-2 or TRBV6-3 and TRBJ2-7, with a weak D call TRBD2 (5 bases). Germline V CDR1 and CDR2: MNHEY, SVGEGT. The V and J ends lost 6 bases and 6 bases respectively, with 12 bases between them. The CDR3 spans 12 residues. The CDR3 loop reads CASSQDRGEQYF. CDR3 DNA sequence: TGTGCCAGCAGCCAGGACCGGGGCGAGCAGTACTTC.

In its sample, this clonotype was seen many times. The chain couples TRBV29-1 to TRBJ2-3; D may be TRBD1 (5 bases). The germline gives CDR1 SQVTM, CDR2 ANQGSEA. This CDR3 contains 16 residues. V was cut by 4 bases and J by 0 bases, with 17 bases left in between. The chain's CDR3 is CSVVLGALGSTDTQYF. The CDR3 DNA follows: TGCAGCGTTGTTTTAGGGGCACTTGGGAGCACAGATACGCAGTATTTT.

This clonotype came up many times. The V and J genes are TRBV7-2 and TRBJ1-1; D gene uncertain. With 1 base removed from V and 0 bases from J, the gap between germline ends came to 6 bases. The CDR3 extends over 14 amino acids. Germline V gene data show CDR1 as SGHTA and CDR2 as FQGNSA. The DNA for the CDR3 is TGTGCCAGCAGCTTAGGGTTTATGAACACTGAAGCTTTCTTT. This encodes CASSLGFMNTEAFF.

This clonotype was counted a few times. One end of the junction varies from germline; a read error may be responsible. The rearrangement links TRBV15 to TRBJ2-1, with 7 nucleotides matching TRBD2. Germline V gene data show CDR1 as LNHNV and CDR2 as YYDKDF (reference sequence). This CDR3 spans 13 amino acids. CDR3 nucleotides: TGTGCCACCAGCGCCTCAATCCGGGACTACGTCAACTTC. Translating gives CATSASIRDYVNF. Supplemented by reference TRBV15 and TRBJ2-1, the full variable domain reads DAMVIQNPRYQVTQFGKPVTLSCSQTLNHNVMYWYQQKSSQAPKLLFHYYDKDFNNEADTPDNFQSRRPNTSFCFLDIRSPGLGDTAMYLCATSASIRDYVNFGPGTRLTVL.

The genes are TRBV5-1 and TRBJ1-2; 7 bases fit TRBD1. The V and J ends lost 1 base and 4 bases, in that order; junction bases with no gene match: 10. Germline CDR1 reads SGHRS; CDR2 reads YFSETQ. The CDR3 runs 16 residues. In DNA form, the CDR3 reads TGCGCCAGCAGCTTGACTCGACAGGGCCTGGGCTATGGCTACACCTTC. Translated: CASSLTRQGLGYGYTF.

This clonotype was counted a few times. The rearrangement joins TRBV20-1 to TRBJ2-1; 13 nucleotides align to TRBD2. V lost 5 bases to trimming and J lost 0 bases; unmatched junction nucleotides: 1. Germline V gene data show CDR1 as DFQATT and CDR2 as SNEGSKA (reference sequence). The CDR3 has 15 residues. CDR3 sequence (DNA): TGCAGTGCTTGGACTAGCGGGAGCTCCTACAATGAGCAGTTCTTC. Translation gives CSAWTSGSSYNEQFF.

This clonotype was counted a few times. The rearrangement links TRBV20-1 to TRBJ1-5, with D tentatively TRBD1 (5 bases). Germline CDR1 and CDR2: DFQATT and SNEGSKA (reference sequence). The V gene lost 0 bases and the J gene lost 7 bases, with 16 bases spanning the gap. The CDR3 runs 15 residues. CDR3 sequence (DNA): TGCAGTGCTAGAGACATTGGGGGGGAGGGACAGCCCCAGCATTTT. As protein: CSARDIGGEGQPQHF.

This chain links TRBV5-1 with TRBJ2-5, with D perhaps assigned TRBD1 or TRBD2 (6 bases each). Germline lookup yields CDR1 SGHRS and CDR2 YFSETQ. CDR3 length: 15 residues. The ends were cut back, 3 bases at V and 2 bases at J, with 14 bases in the middle. CDR3 in amino acids: CASSSRGRGQETQYF. CDR3 sequence (DNA): TGCGCCAGCAGCTCCCGGGGGCGGGGACAAGAGACCCAGTACTTC.

This clonotype has at least ten counts. The V call is TRBV2, the J call TRBJ1-5, with D possibly TRBD1 on 5 matching bases. CDR1 is SNHLY and CDR2 is FYNNEI in the germline V gene. The V and J ends lost 6 bases and 0 bases respectively, with 9 bases between them. The CDR3 covers 14 residues. This CDR3 reads CASRADISNQPQHF. In DNA, the CDR3 is TGTGCCAGCAGGGCGGACATTAGCAATCAGCCCCAGCATTTT.

This clonotype was counted a few times. V gene TRBV20-1 combines with J gene TRBJ1-2, with TRBD1 matching 10 bases. Germline-derived CDR1 and CDR2 are DFQATT and SNEGSKA (reference sequence). Germline trimming cut 3 bases from V and 4 bases from J; bases unmatched to any gene: 2. There are 13 residues in the CDR3. CDR3 bases: TGCAGTGCTAGGACAGGGGGCGCCTATGGCTACACCTTC. The encoded protein is CSARTGGAYGYTF.

The chain uses TRBV27 and TRBJ1-2, with D perhaps matching TRBD1 (6 bases). Trimming pared 0 bases from V and 7 bases from J, leaving 9 bases between. This CDR3 region has 13 residues. Germline lookup yields CDR1 MNHEY and CDR2 SMNVEV (reference sequence). CDR3 coding DNA: TGTGCCAGCAGTTTATCAGGGGGAGGTGGCTACACCTTC. This translates into CASSLSGGGGYTF.

The chain is built from TRBV5-1 and TRBJ2-3, with 9 bases that match TRBD2. Germline assignment: CDR1 SGHRS and CDR2 YFSETQ. V gave up 1 base and J gave up 7 bases; unmatched junction bases: 10. The CDR3 loop spans 16 amino acids. The CDR3 DNA is TGCGCCAGCAGCTTGAGGGATGCGGGAGGGCCTCATACGCAGTATTTT. It is translated as CASSLRDAGGPHTQYF.

This clonotype turned up a few times. The CDR3 nucleotides are TGTGCCAGCAGCTTGGGGCTTCGACAGATGAACACTGAAGCTTTCTTT. This codes for CASSLGLRQMNTEAFF. The rearrangement links TRBV5-8 to TRBJ1-1; tentative D call: TRBD1 (5 bases). In germline, CDR1 is SGHTS, CDR2 YDEGEE. This CDR3 comprises 16 residues. V was pared by 0 bases and J by 0 bases, with 12 bases between.

This chain uses TRBV5-1 with TRBJ2-7; D remains unclear. Germline V gene data show CDR1 as SGHRS and CDR2 as YFSETQ. The CDR3 spans 15 residues. Trimming took 0 bases from V and 3 from J, leaving 13 bases between them. The CDR3 DNA reads TGCGCCAGCAGCTTGGAACCAACCTTCCTCTACGAGCAGTACTTC. It encodes CASSLEPTFLYEQYF.